Shown below are 19 T cell receptor beta chains from a single sample sequenced in a study of T cell responses to AZD1222 COVID-19 vaccine. Repertoires were generated with immunoSEQ multiplex PCR, while TCRdb's copy carries only in-frame clones and drops some. The table shows over 50,000 clones, with 80% to 90% occurring only once. Sequenced here: peripheral blood, sampled on day 0 of AZD1222 vaccination. Source of these receptors: an adult in good health.

In nucleotides, the CDR3 is TGTGCCAGCAGTGAAGCTTCCGGGAAAGACGGCTACACCTTC. Translating gives CASSEASGKDGYTF. V and J are TRBV6-1 and TRBJ1-2; no reliable D call. V shed 0 bases and J shed 8 bases, with 13 bases lying between them. CDR1 is MNHNS, CDR2 SASEGT, per germline. The CDR3 contains 14 residues.

The chain combines TRBV30 with TRBJ1-2; D remains unclear. CDR1 is GTSNPN, CDR2 SVGIG, per germline (reference sequence). This CDR3 region has 13 residues. Trimming stripped 2 bases from V and 3 bases from J, with 10 bases between. The CDR3 reads CAWSQVRDYGYTF. Here the CDR3 DNA reads TGTGCCTGGAGTCAAGTAAGGGACTATGGCTACACCTTC.

The chain uses TRBV18 and TRBJ2-5; 10 bases agree with TRBD1. Germline assignment: CDR1 KGHSH and CDR2 LQKENI. CDR3 length: 16 residues. Unmatched junction bases numbered 7, after V lost 1 base and J lost 5 bases. The DNA for the CDR3 is TGTGCCAGCTCACCACTAGGACAGGGGGTGGAGGAGACCCAGTACTTC. This sequence encodes CASSPLGQGVEETQYF.

This clone appeared a few times. The chain couples TRBV5-1 to TRBJ2-3; D gene uncertain. Trimming shortened V by 2 bases and J by 2 bases, and 3 bases separated the two germline ends. The length of the CDR3 is 12 residues. Germline CDR1 is SGHRS and CDR2 is YFSETQ. The CDR3 DNA reads as TGCGCCAGCAGCTTTGCCACAGATACGCAGTATTTT. Translated: CASSFATDTQYF.

The chain combines TRBV6-5 with TRBJ1-3; no firm D call. This CDR3 contains 15 residues. Germline V gene lookup returns CDR1 MNHEY and CDR2 SVGAGI. The V gene lost 10 bases and the J gene lost 2 bases, with 18 bases spanning the gap. The CDR3 DNA is TGTGCCACCGAGTCCCAATACCTGGCTGGAAACACCATATATTTT. Protein product: CATESQYLAGNTIYF.

The rearrangement links TRBV11-2 to TRBJ2-1; 9 nucleotides line up with TRBD2. Germline V gene lookup returns CDR1 SGHAT and CDR2 FQNNGV. J gave up 6 bases and V 3 bases, and 6 bases lay outside the gene matches. The CDR3 has 15 amino acids. CDR3 sequence (DNA): TGTGCCAGCAGCTTGGCGGGAGGGCCCCTCAATGAGCAGTTCTTC. Encoded protein: CASSLAGGPLNEQFF. Complete variable domain (other parts from reference TRBV11-2 and TRBJ2-1): EAGVAQSPRYKIIEKRQSVAFWCNPISGHATLYWYQQILGQGPKLLIQFQNNGVVDDSQLPKDRFSAERLKGVDSTLKIQPAKLEDSAVYLCASSLAGGPLNEQFFGPGTRLTVL.

This clone was recorded only once. The J gene is TRBJ2-7, the V gene TRBV2, with D hard to call. V was trimmed by 4 bases and J by 5 bases, leaving 15 bases between them. CDR1 and CDR2 (germline): SNHLY, FYNNEI. The CDR3 spans 14 residues. CDR3 in DNA: TGTGCCAGCAGTGCACGTCAAACTTGGGACGAGCAGTACTTC. Protein product: CASSARQTWDEQYF.

The J gene is TRBJ2-3, the V gene TRBV15; the D gene could be TRBD1 or TRBD2 (5 bases each). V was cut by 0 bases and J by 1 base, with 8 bases left in between. Germline CDR1 and CDR2: LNHNV and YYDKDF (reference sequence). This CDR3 spans 15 amino acids. CDR3 DNA sequence: TGTGCCACCAGCAGAGATAGAGGGGGCACAGATACGCAGTATTTT. This gives the protein CATSRDRGGTDTQYF.

V is TRBV7-8 and J is TRBJ1-3; no definite D call. This CDR3 is 12 amino acids long. The ends were cut back, 3 bases at V and 5 bases at J, with 5 bases in the middle. Germline lookup yields CDR1 SGHVS and CDR2 FQNEAQ. The CDR3 sequence: CASSFGRNTIYF. The DNA of the CDR3 is TGTGCCAGCAGCTTTGGGAGAAACACCATATATTTT. The entire variable domain, with the rest obtained from reference TRBV7-8 and TRBJ1-3, is as follows: GAGVSQSPRYKVAKRGQDVALRCDPISGHVSLFWYQQALGQGPEFLTYFQNEAQLDKSGLPSDRFFAERPEGSVSTLKIQRTQQEDSAVYLCASSFGRNTIYFGEGSWLTVV.

The rearrangement joins TRBV5-4 to TRBJ2-1; D call uncertain. Germline V gene sequence: CDR1 SGHNT, CDR2 YYREEE (reference sequence). The V and J ends lost 0 bases and 7 bases respectively, with 5 bases between them. The CDR3 spans 12 residues. CDR3 region: CASSLGTNEQFF. The CDR3 DNA follows: TGTGCCAGCAGCTTGGGTACAAATGAGCAGTTCTTC.

This clone was observed a single time. For the CDR3, the DNA is TGTGCCAGCAGTGGGAGGGGACTAAGGACCTACAATGAGCAGTTCTTC. This encodes CASSGRGLRTYNEQFF. The rearrangement uses TRBV2 and TRBJ2-1; 7 bases are a match to TRBD2. V dropped 4 bases and J dropped 2; count of bases not matched to a gene: 8. Germline V CDR1 and CDR2: SNHLY, FYNNEI. This CDR3 has 16 residues.

The chain has TRBV5-6 and TRBJ1-1; the D is unclear. Per germline, CDR1 SGHDT and CDR2 YYEEEE. The CDR3 length is 16 residues. With 6 bases removed from V and 2 bases from J, the gap between germline ends came to 20 bases. The CDR3 region is CASNNPAEAVNTEAFF. The CDR3 nucleotides read TGTGCCAGCAATAATCCCGCAGAGGCAGTTAACACTGAAGCTTTCTTT.

The CDR3 loop reads CASSLDSSDGANVLTF. CDR3 nucleotide sequence: TGTGCCAGCAGCTTGGATTCTAGCGACGGGGCCAACGTCCTGACTTTC. V usage is TRBV5-5 and J usage is TRBJ2-6, with D maybe TRBD2 (6 bases). The CDR3 sequence is 16 residues long. V lost 0 bases and J lost 4, with 11 bases in between. Germline V gene data show CDR1 as SGHKS and CDR2 as YYEKEE (reference sequence).

The chain links TRBV7-2 to TRBJ2-1; TRBD2 agrees at 7 bases. Germline lookup yields CDR1 SGHTA and CDR2 FQGNSA. The CDR3 runs 14 residues. The junction had 8 bases not matched to a gene; V was cut back by 4 bases and J by 8 bases. The CDR3: CASSSNGLVYEQFF. CDR3 nucleotide sequence: TGTGCCAGCAGCTCAAACGGACTAGTGTATGAGCAGTTCTTC.

This chain links TRBV5-4 with TRBJ1-6, with unresolved D. Between the trimmed V and J ends, which lost 2 bases and 7 bases, there was a span of 7 bases. The CDR3 has 13 residues. Germline V gives CDR1 SGHNT, CDR2 YYREEE (reference sequence). The CDR3 loop reads CASSLNRNSPLHF. The CDR3 DNA is TGTGCCAGCAGCTTAAATAGGAATTCACCCCTCCACTTT. The full variable domain, with the rest looked up from reference TRBV5-4 and TRBJ1-6, is ETGVTQSPTHLIKTRGQQVTLRCSSQSGHNTVSWYQQALGQGPQFIFQYYREEENGRGNFPPRFSGLQFPNYSSELNVNALELDDSALYLCASSLNRNSPLHFGNGTRLTVT.

The chain has TRBV5-4 and TRBJ1-1; D is uncertain. V lost 5 bases, J lost 4 bases, and 15 bases lay in between. The CDR3 runs to 14 residues. The germline CDR1 and CDR2 sequences are SGHNT and YYREEE (reference sequence). The chain's CDR3 is CASRGREEATEAFF. The CDR3 coding sequence is TGTGCCAGCAGGGGCCGGGAGGAGGCCACTGAAGCTTTCTTT.

This chain uses TRBV5-1 with TRBJ1-2, with a weak D call TRBD1 (6 bases). CDR3 length: 12 residues. From germline, CDR1 is SGHRS and CDR2 YFSETQ. V was cut by 4 bases and J by 5 bases, with 9 bases left in between. The CDR3 bases are TGCGCCAGCAGCGAAACAGGGTATGGCTACACCTTC. Protein sequence: CASSETGYGYTF.

The V and J genes are TRBV5-6 and TRBJ2-7; 8 positions match TRBD2. The CDR3 has 13 residues. The ends lost 3 bases at V and 10 bases at J; junction bases unmatched: 9. The germline V gene has CDR1 SGHDT and CDR2 YYEEEE. The CDR3 nucleotides are TGTGCCAGCAGCTCGACTAGCGTGAGATTCCAGTACTTC. Amino acid sequence: CASSSTSVRFQYF.

This sequence joins TRBV5-5 and TRBJ1-3; a weak D match, TRBD1 (6 bases). The CDR3 has 11 residues. V was trimmed by 3 bases and J by 14 bases, leaving 12 bases between them. Germline assignment: CDR1 SGHKS and CDR2 YYEKEE (reference sequence). The CDR3 loop is CASSSYRELYF. The CDR3 DNA follows: TGTGCCAGCAGCTCTTACAGGGAGTTATATTTT.